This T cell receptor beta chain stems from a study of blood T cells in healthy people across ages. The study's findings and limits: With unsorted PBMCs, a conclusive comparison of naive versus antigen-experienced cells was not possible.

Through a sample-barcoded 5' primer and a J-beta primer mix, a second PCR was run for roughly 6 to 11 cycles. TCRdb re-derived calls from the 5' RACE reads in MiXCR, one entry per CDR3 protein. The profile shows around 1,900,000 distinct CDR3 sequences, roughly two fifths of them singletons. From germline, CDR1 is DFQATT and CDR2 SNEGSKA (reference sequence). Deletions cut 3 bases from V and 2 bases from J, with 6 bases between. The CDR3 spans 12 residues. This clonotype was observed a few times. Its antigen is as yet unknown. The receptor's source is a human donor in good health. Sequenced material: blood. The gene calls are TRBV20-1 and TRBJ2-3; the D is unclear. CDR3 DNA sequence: TGCAGTGCTAGGACTCACACAGATACGCAGTATTTT. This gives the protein CSARTHTDTQYF.